A selection of T cell receptor beta chains follows, all from one sample in a study of blood T cells in healthy people across ages. From the 5' RACE reads, TCRdb called clonotypes with MiXCR, one entry per CDR3 protein. The data contain about 670,000 distinct CDR3 sequences, about 51% of them singletons. Material for sequencing was blood. The receptors come from an elderly woman in good health. CDR3s include the opening cysteine and the closing phenylalanine or tryptophan. The order of the fields is clone size, J gene, D gene, V gene, CDR3 DNA, CDR3 protein. A D gene is named only where the DNA matches it firmly. Clone size is not always given. Where it is, it says once, few, many or a class for expanded clones.

>few|TRBJ2-1|NA|TRBV20-1
TGCAGTGCTAGAGATCTTGGTGATGAGCAGTTCTTC
CSARDLGDEQFF
>NA|TRBJ2-2|NA|TRBV11-2
TGTGCCAGCAGCTTAGAAGACGCCCTAGAGCTGTTTTTT
CASSLEDALELFF
>few|TRBJ2-2|TRBD2|TRBV12-3/TRBV12-4
TGTGCCAGCAGCCCGGGGACTAGTAGGGCCGGGGAGCTGTTTTTT
CASSPGTSRAGELFF
>NA|TRBJ1-6|NA|TRBV6-1
TGTGCCAGCAGTGGAGGGGCTCTCGGAGCCTATAATTCACCCCTCCACTTT
CASSGGALGAYNSPLHF
>few|TRBJ2-7|NA|TRBV28
TGTGCCAGCACCCGAACCTACGAGCAGTACTTC
CASTRTYEQYF
>many|TRBJ2-3|NA|TRBV10-3
TGTGCCATCAGTGGGGAAGATACGCAGTATTTT
CAISGEDTQYF
>many|TRBJ2-1|TRBD1|TRBV5-1
TGCGCCAGCAGCTTGGGGGTCCAGGGGGCATTCTACAATGAGCAGTTCTTC
CASSLGVQGAFYNEQFF
>NA|TRBJ2-1|TRBD2|TRBV15
TGTGCCACCCACCAAGCGGGAGGAGGGAATGAGCAGTTCTTC
CATHQAGGGNEQFF
>few|TRBJ1-1|NA|TRBV28
TGTGCCAGCAGTTTGTCCAGTTACCCGGCTGAAGCTTTCTTT
CASSLSSYPAEAFF
>NA|TRBJ2-1|NA|TRBV5-1
TGCGCCAGCAGCTCGCAACAGGGTCAGGAGACCCAGTTCTTC
CASSSQQGQETQFF
>NA|TRBJ2-7|TRBD2|TRBV20-1
TGCAGTGCTCAAGGACTAGCGGGAGGACTACCCTACGAGCAGTACTTC
CSAQGLAGGLPYEQYF
>NA|TRBJ2-2|NA|TRBV11-2
TGTGCCAGCGGGCGAGGGGATACCGGGGAGCTGTTTTTT
CASGRGDTGELFF
>few|TRBJ1-6|NA|TRBV5-1
TGCGCCAGCAGCTTGGAGGCAGGGAGTAGCTCCTATAATTCACCCCTCCACTTT
CASSLEAGSSSYNSPLHF
>many|TRBJ2-1|TRBD2|TRBV7-9
TGTGCCAGCAGCTCCCAAACTAGCGGGGGGTACAATGAGCAGTTCTTC
CASSSQTSGGYNEQFF
>NA|TRBJ2-1|NA|TRBV28
TGTGCCAGCTCGCCCGGCGGGGCAGCAAGAAATGAGCAGTTCTTC
CASSPGGAARNEQFF
>few|TRBJ2-5|NA|TRBV28
TGTGCCAGCAGTTTATTAGAAGAGACCCAGTACTTC
CASSLLEETQYF
>NA|TRBJ2-3|NA|TRBV6-1
TGTGCCAGCAGTGAAGAGGCGGACAGTACGCAGTATTTT
CASSEEADSTQYF
>many|TRBJ2-7|NA|TRBV29-1
TGCAGCGTTGAAGGGCCGACGGGTGCAGGGATCTACGAGCAGTACTTC
CSVEGPTGAGIYEQYF
>NA|TRBJ1-3|NA|TRBV10-3
TGTGCCATCAGTGACACAGGTATCTCTGGAAACACCATATATTTT
CAISDTGISGNTIYF
>few|TRBJ2-7|NA|TRBV20-1
TGCAGTGCTAGAGCCCCAGCGGGCAGGGCCTACGAGCAGTACTTC
CSARAPAGRAYEQYF
>many|TRBJ2-1|TRBD2|TRBV20-1
TGCAGTGCTACCCGGACTAGCAAAGATTACTACAATGAGCAGTTCTTC
CSATRTSKDYYNEQFF
>NA|TRBJ2-7|NA|TRBV9
TGTGCCAGCAGCAAAGAAGCCGCGGGGGCGGCCTACGAGCAGTACTTC
CASSKEAAGAAYEQYF
>many|TRBJ2-7|TRBD2|TRBV29-1
TGCAGCGTTGGGGGACTAGAGGCGGGGGAGCAGTACTTC
CSVGGLEAGEQYF
>many|TRBJ2-3|NA|TRBV20-1
TGCAGTGCTAGAGATCCCCGGACGGTCACAGATACGCAGTATTTT
CSARDPRTVTDTQYF
>many|TRBJ2-5|TRBD1|TRBV10-3
TGTGCCATCAGCCCTCAGGGGGCCCAAGAGACCCAGTACTTC
CAISPQGAQETQYF
>NA|TRBJ2-1|NA|TRBV4-2
TGTGCCAGCAGCCAAGATCTAACGCGATCCTCCTACAATGAGCAGTTCTTC
CASSQDLTRSSYNEQFF
>few|TRBJ1-5|NA|TRBV12-3/TRBV12-4
TGTGCCAGCAGTCTAACACGGGGGTTCGCCAGGCCCCAGCATTTT
CASSLTRGFARPQHF
>NA|TRBJ2-4|NA|TRBV5-1
TGCGCCAGCAGCTCATCACAGGGTACGGGCATTCAGTACTTC
CASSSSQGTGIQYF
>many|TRBJ2-1|TRBD2|TRBV4-2
TGTGCCAGCAGCTCTAGCGGGGGCTTTAATGAGCAGTTCTTC
CASSSSGGFNEQFF
>NA|TRBJ2-1|NA|TRBV7-2
TGTGCCAGCAGCTTAGGGGCCGCTATGGGTGAGCAGTTCTTC
CASSLGAAMGEQFF
>NA|TRBJ1-2|NA|TRBV28
TGTGCCGGCAGTTCCACGGAGAAAACCAACTATGGCTACACCTTC
CAGSSTEKTNYGYTF
>once|TRBJ1-5|TRBD1|TRBV18
TGTGCCAGCTCGGCGACAGGGGGCTGGGGTAGCAATCAGCCCCAGCATTTT
CASSATGGWGSNQPQHF
>few|TRBJ2-3|NA|TRBV16
TGTGCCAGCAGCCAATCGGGGTTAGCGTCAGATACGCAGTATTTT
CASSQSGLASDTQYF
>NA|TRBJ2-5|NA|TRBV10-3
TGTGCCATCAGTGAGTCGACTCCGGACACCTCGGGCGAGACCCAGTACTTC
CAISESTPDTSGETQYF
>once|TRBJ1-2|NA|TRBV3-1
TGTGCCAGCAGCCAAGAATTGGGCAACTATGGCTACACCTTC
CASSQELGNYGYTF
>few|TRBJ2-7|TRBD2|TRBV4-2
TGTGCCAGCAGCCAAGAAATACTTCCTAGCGGGGGGGCTTTCTCCTACGAGCAGTACTTC
CASSQEILPSGGAFSYEQYF
>few|TRBJ1-1|NA|TRBV2
TGTGCCAGGTGGACGGCGAACACTGAAGCTTTCTTT
CARWTANTEAFF
>NA|TRBJ1-6|NA|TRBV20-1
TGCAGTGCCCCCCGGGGCAGAAATTCACCCCTCCACTTT
CSAPRGRNSPLHF
>NA|TRBJ2-2|NA|TRBV7-9
TGTGCCAGCAGCTTAGGGACAATCACCGGGGAGCTGTTTTTT
CASSLGTITGELFF
>few|TRBJ2-7|NA|TRBV7-3
TGTGCCAGCAGCTTAACGGTGGGAGCAGAAGCCGAGCAGTACTTC
CASSLTVGAEAEQYF
>few|TRBJ1-2|TRBD1|TRBV7-9
TGTGCCAGCAGCCCGGGACAGGGCTCTGGCACCTTC
CASSPGQGSGTF
>NA|TRBJ1-1|NA|TRBV3-1
TGTGCCAGCAGCCAGAAGGGGGACACTGAAGCTTTCTTT
CASSQKGDTEAFF
>few|TRBJ2-1|TRBD1|TRBV9
TGTGCCAGCAGCGTAGGTTCGGGACAGGCCTACAATGAGCAGTTCTTC
CASSVGSGQAYNEQFF
>few|TRBJ2-2|TRBD2|TRBV18
TGTGCCAGCTCACCACCGAGAGCGGGAAACCGGGGCGGGGAGCTGTTTTTT
CASSPPRAGNRGGELFF
>NA|TRBJ2-3|NA|TRBV11-2
TGTGCCAGCAGCCAAGACCGTAGGCCGCAGTATTTT
CASSQDRRPQYF
>NA|TRBJ2-1|NA|TRBV4-3
TGCGCCAGCAGCCAGGACACTGGGTGGGATGAGCAGTTCTTC
CASSQDTGWDEQFF
>NA|TRBJ2-1|NA|TRBV27
TGTGCCAGCAGAGAGTTCAGGGTCAATGAGCAGTTCTTC
CASREFRVNEQFF
>many|TRBJ2-1|NA|TRBV11-2
TGTGCCAGCAGCTTAGGAAGCGCTCCAGAGGGTGAGCAGTTCTTC
CASSLGSAPEGEQFF
>NA|TRBJ1-1|NA|TRBV20-1
TGCAGTGCTAGAGGTACATCAAACACTGAAGCTTTCTTT
CSARGTSNTEAFF
>many|TRBJ1-5|TRBD1|TRBV12-3/TRBV12-4
TGTGCCAGCAGTTTGGGACAGAGAAACCCTAATCAGCCCCAGCATTTT
CASSLGQRNPNQPQHF